The sequence of this T cell receptor (beta chain) was determined in a study of T cell responses to AZD1222 COVID-19 vaccine. The trim removed 2 bases at V and 8 bases at J, leaving 9 bases unmatched. The CDR3 has 15 amino acids. Germline V CDR1 and CDR2: LGHNT, FRNRAP. Sequencing was performed with immunoSEQ multiplex PCR; in TCRdb, only in-frame clones are kept and a portion is missing. The repertoire holds more than 70,000 clones, with 70% to 90% as singletons. The chain carries TRBV12-5 and TRBJ1-2, with 9 bases that match TRBD1. The TCR was taken from an adult in good health. Sample: peripheral blood, taken on day 0 of AZD1222 vaccination. CDR3 bases: TGTGCTAGTGGTTTGCCCCGGGACAGGGACGAAGGCTACACCTTC. Translation: CASGLPRDRDEGYTF.